A selection of T cell receptor beta chains follows, all from one sample in a study of vaccination effects on CD4 cells after COVID-19. Repertoires were generated with immunoSEQ multiplex PCR, while TCRdb's copy carries only in-frame clones and drops some. There are 50,000 or so clones in the sample; about 76% occur only once, and around 5% lies in the top ten. Their antigens are not known. Sequenced material: CD4+ T cells from PBMCs cultured without peptide, taken after COVID-19 vaccination. The source is a human donor who had a prior SARS-CoV-2 infection. Each CDR3 is given with its conserved first and last residue. The order of the fields is J gene, D gene, V gene, clone size, CDR3 protein, CDR3 DNA. The D gene is left open where the match is weak. Expanded clones are given a class, and other clones once, few, many or no size at all.

j_call: TRBJ2-1; d_call: TRBD2; v_call: TRBV5-1; clone_size: few; cdr3_aa: CASSLSGSPRSSYNEQFF; cdr3_nt: TGCGCCAGCAGCTTGAGCGGGAGCCCCCGTAGCTCCTACAATGAGCAGTTCTTC
j_call: TRBJ1-4; d_call: NA; v_call: TRBV18; clone_size: NA; cdr3_aa: CASSPPGGRNEKLFF; cdr3_nt: TGTGCCAGCTCACCACCGGGAGGGCGAAATGAAAAACTGTTTTTT
j_call: TRBJ1-1; d_call: NA; v_call: TRBV7-2; clone_size: few; cdr3_aa: CASLLLGGEAFF; cdr3_nt: TGTGCCAGTCTGCTTCTGGGGGGAGAAGCTTTCTTT
j_call: TRBJ1-1; d_call: NA; v_call: TRBV14; clone_size: NA; cdr3_aa: CASSQDRVPNTEAFF; cdr3_nt: TGTGCCAGCAGCCAAGATAGGGTACCGAACACTGAAGCTTTCTTT
j_call: TRBJ2-3; d_call: TRBD2; v_call: TRBV5-4; clone_size: NA; cdr3_aa: CASSEEPDGTSGGNTDTQYF; cdr3_nt: TGTGCCAGCAGCGAAGAGCCGGACGGGACTAGCGGGGGGAACACAGATACGCAGTATTTT
j_call: TRBJ1-2; d_call: NA; v_call: TRBV4-2; clone_size: few; cdr3_aa: CASSQEGAMGGYTF; cdr3_nt: TGTGCCAGCAGCCAAGAGGGAGCAATGGGGGGCTACACCTTC
j_call: TRBJ2-1; d_call: NA; v_call: TRBV24-1; clone_size: NA; cdr3_aa: CATSPLGPGYNEQFF; cdr3_nt: TGTGCCACCAGTCCCTTGGGTCCGGGGTACAATGAGCAGTTCTTC
j_call: TRBJ2-2; d_call: NA; v_call: TRBV18; clone_size: once; cdr3_aa: CASSPGPGLHTGELFF; cdr3_nt: TGTGCCAGCTCGCCTGGACCGGGACTGCACACCGGGGAGCTGTTTTTT
j_call: TRBJ2-7; d_call: NA; v_call: TRBV7-9; clone_size: few; cdr3_aa: CASSLDTDSLYF; cdr3_nt: TGTGCCAGCAGCTTAGACACTGATAGTTTGTACTTC
j_call: TRBJ2-7; d_call: TRBD2; v_call: TRBV2; clone_size: once; cdr3_aa: CASRSGLAGAVQYF; cdr3_nt: TGTGCCAGCAGGTCGGGACTAGCGGGAGCGGTGCAGTACTTC
j_call: TRBJ2-6; d_call: NA; v_call: TRBV9; clone_size: NA; cdr3_aa: CASSPRGAGANVLTF; cdr3_nt: TGTGCCAGCAGCCCCAGGGGGGCTGGGGCCAACGTCCTGACTTTC
j_call: TRBJ1-6; d_call: NA; v_call: TRBV5-6; clone_size: NA; cdr3_aa: CASSSIHGAGGGNSPLHF; cdr3_nt: TGTGCCAGCAGCTCCATCCACGGCGCCGGGGGCGGTAATTCACCCCTCCACTTT
j_call: TRBJ1-5; d_call: NA; v_call: TRBV5-5; clone_size: NA; cdr3_aa: CASSFRGNQPQHF; cdr3_nt: TGTGCCAGCAGCTTCAGGGGCAATCAGCCCCAGCATTTT
j_call: TRBJ2-1; d_call: NA; v_call: TRBV30; clone_size: NA; cdr3_aa: CAWSRGGGGEQFF; cdr3_nt: TGTGCCTGGAGTCGAGGGGGTGGGGGTGAGCAGTTCTTC
j_call: TRBJ2-5; d_call: NA; v_call: TRBV12-3/TRBV12-4; clone_size: NA; cdr3_aa: CASSQHETQYF; cdr3_nt: TGTGCCAGCAGTCAACACGAGACCCAGTACTTC
j_call: TRBJ2-7; d_call: NA; v_call: TRBV19; clone_size: NA; cdr3_aa: CASTHQAGADTTYEQYF; cdr3_nt: TGTGCCAGTACCCATCAGGCGGGGGCCGACACCACCTACGAGCAGTACTTC
j_call: TRBJ2-1; d_call: NA; v_call: TRBV4-2; clone_size: NA; cdr3_aa: CASSFTTLAPGEQFF; cdr3_nt: TGTGCCAGCAGCTTTACAACCTTAGCGCCCGGGGAGCAGTTCTTC
j_call: TRBJ2-1; d_call: NA; v_call: TRBV12-2; clone_size: few; cdr3_aa: CASRFARLAGSYNEQFF; cdr3_nt: TGTGCAAGTCGCTTCGCCCGACTAGCGGGGAGCTACAATGAGCAGTTCTTC
j_call: TRBJ1-2; d_call: TRBD1; v_call: TRBV4-2; clone_size: NA; cdr3_aa: CASSHRDRGGYTF; cdr3_nt: TGTGCCAGCAGCCACCGGGACAGGGGAGGCTACACCTTC
j_call: TRBJ1-2; d_call: NA; v_call: TRBV18; clone_size: NA; cdr3_aa: CASSLLPGNYGYTF; cdr3_nt: TGTGCCAGCTCACTCCTCCCGGGGAACTATGGCTACACCTTC
j_call: TRBJ2-6; d_call: NA; v_call: TRBV18; clone_size: NA; cdr3_aa: CASSPRPSSISGANVLTF; cdr3_nt: TGTGCCAGCTCACCCAGGCCCTCGTCAATCTCTGGGGCCAACGTCCTGACTTTC
j_call: TRBJ1-2; d_call: NA; v_call: TRBV27; clone_size: NA; cdr3_aa: CASSFRRGYGYTF; cdr3_nt: TGTGCCAGCAGTTTTCGGAGGGGCTATGGCTACACCTTC
j_call: TRBJ2-5; d_call: NA; v_call: TRBV11-3; clone_size: NA; cdr3_aa: CASSLDPAGRETQYF; cdr3_nt: TGTGCCAGCAGCTTAGATCCGGCAGGGCGAGAGACCCAGTACTTC
j_call: TRBJ2-1; d_call: NA; v_call: TRBV24-1; clone_size: NA; cdr3_aa: CATSDFTPRGGADEQFF; cdr3_nt: TGTGCCACCAGTGATTTTACCCCCCGTGGAGGAGCCGATGAGCAGTTCTTC
j_call: TRBJ1-4; d_call: TRBD1; v_call: TRBV5-1; clone_size: once; cdr3_aa: CASSYGTGIREKLFF; cdr3_nt: TGCGCCAGCAGCTATGGGACAGGGATACGGGAAAAACTGTTTTTT
j_call: TRBJ2-6; d_call: NA; v_call: TRBV3-1/TRBV3-2; clone_size: once; cdr3_aa: CASSPLLTGANVLTF; cdr3_nt: TGTGCCAGCAGCCCACTCCTTACTGGGGCCAACGTCCTGACTTTC
j_call: TRBJ2-3; d_call: NA; v_call: TRBV5-1; clone_size: NA; cdr3_aa: CASSLGWRGTDTQYF; cdr3_nt: TGCGCCAGCAGCTTGGGCTGGAGGGGTACAGATACGCAGTATTTT
j_call: TRBJ2-5; d_call: TRBD2; v_call: TRBV7-9; clone_size: few; cdr3_aa: CASSLGYQREIQETQYF; cdr3_nt: TGTGCCAGCAGCTTAGGTTATCAGCGGGAAATACAAGAGACCCAGTACTTC
j_call: TRBJ1-3; d_call: NA; v_call: TRBV6-5; clone_size: NA; cdr3_aa: CASSYGFSGNTIYF; cdr3_nt: TGTGCCAGCAGTTACGGCTTCTCTGGAAACACCATATATTTT
j_call: TRBJ2-2; d_call: NA; v_call: TRBV19; clone_size: NA; cdr3_aa: CASNGTPRTGELFF; cdr3_nt: TGTGCCAGTAATGGAACGCCCCGGACCGGGGAGCTGTTTTTT
j_call: TRBJ2-7; d_call: TRBD2; v_call: TRBV4-2; clone_size: NA; cdr3_aa: CASSQDLASGYEQYF; cdr3_nt: TGTGCCAGCAGCCAAGATTTGGCTAGCGGTTACGAGCAGTACTTC
j_call: TRBJ2-1; d_call: TRBD2; v_call: TRBV7-3; clone_size: NA; cdr3_aa: CASSLGAGVQFF; cdr3_nt: TGTGCCAGCAGCTTAGGAGCGGGAGTTCAGTTCTTC
j_call: TRBJ2-1; d_call: NA; v_call: TRBV4-3; clone_size: once; cdr3_aa: CASSQGSYNEQFF; cdr3_nt: TGCGCCAGCAGCCAAGGCAGCTACAATGAGCAGTTCTTC
j_call: TRBJ1-3; d_call: NA; v_call: TRBV7-9; clone_size: once; cdr3_aa: CASSVGGGSSGNTIYF; cdr3_nt: TGTGCCAGCAGCGTAGGTGGGGGTTCCTCTGGAAACACCATATATTTT
j_call: TRBJ1-2; d_call: NA; v_call: TRBV6-1; clone_size: NA; cdr3_aa: CASSGPFSGVMNYGYTF; cdr3_nt: TGTGCCAGCAGTGGCCCGTTCTCGGGGGTGATGAACTATGGCTACACCTTC
j_call: TRBJ1-1; d_call: TRBD1; v_call: TRBV3-1/TRBV3-2; clone_size: NA; cdr3_aa: CASSQRDRVQAFF; cdr3_nt: TGTGCCAGCAGCCAACGGGACAGGGTTCAAGCTTTCTTT
j_call: TRBJ2-7; d_call: TRBD2; v_call: TRBV3-1/TRBV3-2; clone_size: NA; cdr3_aa: CASSQGIAGGLREQYF; cdr3_nt: TGTGCCAGCAGCCAAGGAATAGCGGGGGGGCTGCGCGAGCAGTACTTC
j_call: TRBJ1-2; d_call: NA; v_call: TRBV28; clone_size: NA; cdr3_aa: CASSLWSEGYTF; cdr3_nt: TGTGCCAGCAGTTTATGGTCAGAGGGCTACACCTTC
j_call: TRBJ2-1; d_call: TRBD2; v_call: TRBV7-2; clone_size: NA; cdr3_aa: CASSLAWTSGEQFF; cdr3_nt: TGTGCCAGCAGCTTAGCGTGGACTAGCGGGGAGCAGTTCTTC
j_call: TRBJ2-5; d_call: NA; v_call: TRBV2; clone_size: NA; cdr3_aa: CASSEAGYQETQYF; cdr3_nt: TGTGCCAGCAGTGAAGCGGGGTACCAAGAGACCCAGTACTTC
j_call: TRBJ2-1; d_call: NA; v_call: TRBV28; clone_size: NA; cdr3_aa: CASSLAALEQFF; cdr3_nt: TGTGCCAGCAGTTTAGCAGCCCTCGAGCAGTTCTTC
j_call: TRBJ1-5; d_call: NA; v_call: TRBV4-2; clone_size: few; cdr3_aa: CASSQATGYSNQPQHF; cdr3_nt: TGTGCCAGCAGCCAAGCCACAGGGTATAGCAATCAGCCCCAGCATTTT
j_call: TRBJ1-6; d_call: NA; v_call: TRBV12-3/TRBV12-4; clone_size: NA; cdr3_aa: CASSFRNSPLHF; cdr3_nt: TGTGCCAGCAGTTTCAGAAATTCACCCCTCCACTTT
j_call: TRBJ2-1; d_call: NA; v_call: TRBV21-1; clone_size: few; cdr3_aa: CASSKGAGQNEQFF; cdr3_nt: TGTGCCAGCAGCAAAGGCGCGGGACAGAATGAGCAGTTCTTC
j_call: TRBJ2-7; d_call: TRBD1; v_call: TRBV6-2/TRBV6-3; clone_size: NA; cdr3_aa: CASSSQDRVREQYF; cdr3_nt: TGTGCCAGCAGTTCCCAAGACAGGGTCAGAGAGCAGTACTTC
j_call: TRBJ2-5; d_call: NA; v_call: TRBV4-1; clone_size: few; cdr3_aa: CASSLQSISETQYF; cdr3_nt: TGCGCCAGCAGCTTGCAAAGTATTTCGGAGACCCAGTACTTC
j_call: TRBJ2-1; d_call: NA; v_call: TRBV5-3; clone_size: NA; cdr3_aa: CARSPKQGPGEQFF; cdr3_nt: TGTGCCAGAAGTCCAAAACAGGGTCCGGGGGAGCAGTTCTTC
j_call: TRBJ2-1; d_call: TRBD2; v_call: TRBV2; clone_size: once; cdr3_aa: CASRLTSGGANEQFF; cdr3_nt: TGTGCCAGCAGACTTACTAGCGGGGGGGCGAATGAGCAGTTCTTC
j_call: TRBJ2-2; d_call: TRBD1; v_call: TRBV18; clone_size: NA; cdr3_aa: CASSPPGTGRTGELFF; cdr3_nt: TGTGCCAGCTCACCACCTGGGACAGGAAGAACCGGGGAGCTGTTTTTT